Here is one T cell receptor beta chain with its context. No antigen is known for it. This CDR3 is also generated by other DNA sequences in the sample. This sample stems from a study of shared clonotypes between healthy human individuals. The CDR3 covers 13 residues. V was clipped by 0 bases and J by 3 bases, with 5 bases between them. Germline loops: CDR1 SGHRS, CDR2 YFSETQ. Study-wide results and limits: Inspection by rarefaction showed sorted-subset sequencing to be incomplete despite large depth. Naive CD4 clonotypes overlapped across a handful of donors at around 4.7%.

The method was immunoSEQ multiplex PCR; TCRdb's version includes in-frame clones alone and lacks a portion of them. This repertoire shows approximately 250,000 clones, approximately 70% found once; its top ten account for approximately 10%. This rearrangement joins TRBV5-1 to TRBJ2-3; no clear D gene. The sequence came from a man aged 30 to 39 in good health. The specimen was memory CD4+ T cells sorted from blood. The subset here: CD45RA-negative fraction. The CDR3 reads CASSLAGTDTQYF. The CDR3 nucleotides are TGCGCCAGCAGCTTGGCCGGGACAGATACGCAGTATTTT.